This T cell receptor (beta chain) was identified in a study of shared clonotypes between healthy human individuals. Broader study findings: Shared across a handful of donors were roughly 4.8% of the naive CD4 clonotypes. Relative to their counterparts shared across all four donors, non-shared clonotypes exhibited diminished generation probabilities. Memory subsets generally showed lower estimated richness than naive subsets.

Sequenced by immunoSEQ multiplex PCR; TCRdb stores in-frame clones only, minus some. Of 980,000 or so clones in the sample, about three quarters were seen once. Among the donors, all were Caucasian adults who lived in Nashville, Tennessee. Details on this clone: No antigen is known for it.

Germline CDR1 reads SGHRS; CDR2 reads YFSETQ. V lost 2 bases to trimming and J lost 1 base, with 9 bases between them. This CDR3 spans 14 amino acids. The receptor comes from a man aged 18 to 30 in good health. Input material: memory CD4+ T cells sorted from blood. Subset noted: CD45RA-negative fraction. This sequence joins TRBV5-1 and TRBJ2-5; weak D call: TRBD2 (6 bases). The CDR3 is CASSLRGSQETQYF. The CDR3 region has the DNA TGCGCCAGCAGCTTACGGGGGAGCCAAGAGACCCAGTACTTC.